This T cell receptor beta chain was captured by sequencing in a study of blood T cell repertoires in COVID-19 (dated by TCRdb to the early 2020s). At the level of the whole study: Collaborator samples came from the United States, Italy and Spain and covered acute and convalescent phases of COVID-19. The material from the prospective study consisted of cDNA or gDNA derived from T cells, B-cell-depleted T cells, or PBMCs. Subjects who had been exposed to COVID-19, were actively infected with it, or had recovered from it provided the deeply sampled blood TCRbeta repertoires that made up the dataset. A freely available public database, intended as a resource for researchers studying the immune response to SARS-CoV-2, is where the repertoires were released. Samples came from the ongoing ImmuneRACE study (first 160 participants) plus 1,254 subjects from 6 global collaborators. Nearly every sample came with metadata listing a de-identified subject ID, COVID-19 status, age in years and sex. Where HLA class I and class II types were available, the types were taken from metadata supplied by the sample provider, not from assay-based typing.

Paper-wide results and their limitations: Clinical and demographic metadata were provided uncurated, with the amount varying by source and participant.

Each collaborating institution followed its own protocols to collect whole blood in K2EDTA tubes. For TCRbeta analysis, collaborators shipped samples as frozen whole blood, isolated PBMCs, or DNA extracted from either of those sample types. TCRbeta CDR3 regions were amplified from genomic DNA by means of the immunoSEQ Assay, a bias-controlled multiplex PCR. On the study's bioinformatics: The number of nucleated cells in each sample was estimated from the amplification of reference gene primers within the assay. To quantify the absolute abundance of each unique TCRbeta CDR3 rearrangement, sequence reads were collapsed and filtered. For each sample, productive Simpson clonality was calculated as the square root of Simpson's diversity index across productive rearrangements. Drawn from immuneACCESS, this table holds only the in-frame rearrangements with V and J called that TCRdb kept. Clones are partly lost; checked studies trace under half to an unresolved V gene and leave the rest unexplained. That table gives V, J and clone size, and the DNA gave D and trimming. The sample includes about 200,000 clones, with 88% observed a single time. The top ten hold around 1.6% of the sample.

To note about this clone: Its cognate antigen has yet to be identified. Per-base qualities were not stored, and no clone one base away is much larger. The same CDR3 can be traced to other DNA sequences in this sample.

Sequencing was performed on peripheral blood. The clonotype was recovered from a man in his late teens or twenties with active or convalescent COVID-19.

The CDR3 reads CASSLGGGETQYF. In nucleotide form, the sequence is TGCGCCAGCAGCTTGGGAGGGGGAGAGACCCAGTACTTC. This receptor chain uses TRBV5-1 and TRBJ2-5, with TRBD1 as a weak D call on 6 bases. CDR1 and CDR2, per the germline V gene, are SGHRS and YFSETQ. Trimming at the junction amounts to 0 bases on V and 4 bases on J, and the germline ends lie 7 bases apart. The CDR3 spans 13 residues, from the cysteine through the phenylalanine. The retained sequence is limited to the CDR3, 39 bases, with the frame set at the first base.